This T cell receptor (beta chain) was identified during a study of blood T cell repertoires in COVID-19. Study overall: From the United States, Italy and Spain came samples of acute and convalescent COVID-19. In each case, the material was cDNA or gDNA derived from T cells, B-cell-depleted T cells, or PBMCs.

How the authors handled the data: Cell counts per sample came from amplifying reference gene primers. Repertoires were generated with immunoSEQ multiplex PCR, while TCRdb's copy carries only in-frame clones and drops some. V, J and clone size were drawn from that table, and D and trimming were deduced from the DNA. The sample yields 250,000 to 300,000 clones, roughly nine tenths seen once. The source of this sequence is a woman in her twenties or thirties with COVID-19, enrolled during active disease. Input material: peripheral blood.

The CDR3 nucleotides are TGCGCCAGCAGCTTAAACAGGCGCAATGGCTACACCTTC. Amino acids: CASSLNRRNGYTF. V gene TRBV5-1 combines with J gene TRBJ1-2; D is possibly TRBD1 (5 bases). The germline V gene has CDR1 SGHRS and CDR2 YFSETQ. This CDR3 contains 13 residues. Trimming shortened V by 2 bases and J by 6 bases, and 11 bases separated the two germline ends.